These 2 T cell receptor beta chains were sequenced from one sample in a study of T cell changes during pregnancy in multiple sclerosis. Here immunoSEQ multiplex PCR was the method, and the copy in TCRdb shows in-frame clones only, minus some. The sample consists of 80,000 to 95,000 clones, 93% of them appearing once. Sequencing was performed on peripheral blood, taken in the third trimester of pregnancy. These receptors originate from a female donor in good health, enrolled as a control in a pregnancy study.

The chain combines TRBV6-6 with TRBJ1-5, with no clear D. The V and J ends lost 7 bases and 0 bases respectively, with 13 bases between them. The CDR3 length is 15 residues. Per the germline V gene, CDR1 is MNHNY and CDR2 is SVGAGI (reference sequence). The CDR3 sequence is CASNEFGVSNQPQHF. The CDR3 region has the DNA TGTGCCAGCAACGAGTTCGGTGTTAGCAATCAGCCCCAGCATTTT.

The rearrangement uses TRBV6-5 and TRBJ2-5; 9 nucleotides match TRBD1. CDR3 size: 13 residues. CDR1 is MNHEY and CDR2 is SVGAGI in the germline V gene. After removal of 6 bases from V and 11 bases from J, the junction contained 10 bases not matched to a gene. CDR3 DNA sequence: TGTGCCAGCAGCTCCGACAGGGGGAGGGAGCAGTACTTC. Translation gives CASSSDRGREQYF.